A single sample gave rise to the 11 T cell receptor beta chains below, sequenced in a study of cytomegalovirus exposure and HLA in healthy donors. PCR used 60 Vbeta primers and 13 Jbeta primers. The repertoire was sequenced with immunoSEQ multiplex PCR; TCRdb's copy has only in-frame clones and lacks some. Counted here are some 110,000 clones, 76% occurring once; the ten biggest clones make up approximately 8%. Sequencing used PBMCs. The receptor source for this set is a man in his forties in good health and CMV-seropositive.

This clone has a single count. Germline and junction disagree at one end, which may indicate a read error. The chain uses TRBV28 and TRBJ1-4; TRBD1 aligns across 9 bases. The germline CDR1 and CDR2 sequences are MDHEN and SYDVKM. CDR3 size: 13 residues. The CDR3 coding sequence is TGTGCCAGCAGTTTATTCGGAGGACAGGGGAGTCTTTTT. It translates to CASSLFGGQGSLF.

This chain joins TRBV10-3 and TRBJ1-4; no firm D call. V was pared by 0 bases and J by 1 base, with 9 bases between. CDR1 and CDR2 (germline): ENHRY, SYGVKD. The CDR3 covers 16 residues. CDR3 residues: CAISESSGGTNEKLFF. CDR3 coding DNA: TGTGCCATCAGTGAGTCGTCGGGAGGAACTAATGAAAAACTGTTTTTT.

The chain is built from TRBV7-2 and TRBJ2-3; TRBD1 might be the D (6 bases). The CDR3 has 16 residues. V lost 7 bases and J 0 bases, leaving 17 bases between the germline ends. Germline lookup yields CDR1 SGHTA and CDR2 FQGNSA. The CDR3 coding sequence is TGTGCCAGCACCACAGGGATCGACCTTAGCACAGATACGCAGTATTTT. Translating gives CASTTGIDLSTDTQYF.

The sample holds one count of this clone. The CDR3 loop reads CASSLSRRTEAFF. The CDR3 bases are TGTGCCAGCAGTTTATCCCGCCGGACTGAAGCTTTCTTT. The genes are TRBV27 and TRBJ1-1; unclear D gene. This CDR3 has 13 amino acids. CDR1 and CDR2 from the germline V gene are MNHEY and SMNVEV (reference sequence). Trimming stripped 0 bases from V and 5 bases from J, with 7 bases between.

This chain uses TRBV5-4 with TRBJ1-1, with D perhaps TRBD1 (6 bases). The germline gives CDR1 SGHNT, CDR2 YYREEE (reference sequence). V lost 4 bases to trimming and J lost 2 bases, with 15 bases between them. This CDR3 is built from 15 residues. CDR3 region: CASSRTTGPNTEAFF. DNA for the CDR3: TGTGCCAGCAGCCGGACCACAGGGCCCAACACTGAAGCTTTCTTT.

This chain joins TRBV15 and TRBJ1-1; 8 bases are a match to TRBD1. The CDR3 runs 16 residues. Germline V CDR1 and CDR2: LNHNV, YYDKDF (reference sequence). V lost 3 bases and J lost 4; bases outside the gene matches: 10. The CDR3 spells CATSRQRTGTGTEAFF. The CDR3 region has the DNA TGTGCCACCAGCAGGCAAAGGACAGGGACGGGCACTGAAGCTTTCTTT.

The chain combines TRBV27 with TRBJ2-3, with a possible D match to TRBD2 (5 bases). CDR3 length equals 15 residues. Germline CDR1 reads MNHEY; CDR2 reads SMNVEV (reference sequence). Trimming pared 5 bases from V and 2 bases from J, leaving 14 bases between. The CDR3 region has the DNA TGTGCCAGCAGTGACACTAGTTCCCCCACAGATACGCAGTATTTT. Translated: CASSDTSSPTDTQYF.

V is TRBV4-2 and J is TRBJ1-2; D remains ambiguous. This CDR3 spans 18 amino acids. Deletions cut 6 bases from V and 4 bases from J, with 27 bases between. In germline, CDR1 is LGHNA, CDR2 YNFKEQ. The CDR3 sequence is CASSPSMVTADKFYGYTF. The CDR3 nucleotides are TGTGCCAGCAGTCCAAGTATGGTGACGGCTGACAAATTCTATGGCTACACCTTC.

This clone was detected only once. The CDR3 protein is CASSFNGNGGKAFF. The CDR3 DNA sequence: TGTGCCAGTAGTTTCAATGGGAACGGGGGGAAAGCTTTCTTT. The chain links TRBV19 to TRBJ1-1; tentatively, D is TRBD1 (5 bases). The germline V gene has CDR1 LNHDA and CDR2 SQIVND (reference sequence). Deletions cut 5 bases from V and 9 bases from J, with 19 bases between. CDR3 length: 14 amino acids.

This chain links TRBV27 with TRBJ2-7; 11 positions agree with TRBD1. V lost 6 bases, J lost 4 bases, and 5 bases stayed unmatched. Germline V gene data show CDR1 as MNHEY and CDR2 as SMNVEV (reference sequence). The CDR3 has 14 amino acids. In nucleotides, the CDR3 is TGTGCCAGCAGCCGGGACAGGGGGGGATACGAGCAGTACTTC. Protein sequence: CASSRDRGGYEQYF.

This clone appeared a few times. The chain couples TRBV19 to TRBJ2-5, with a possible D match to TRBD1 (6 bases). The CDR3 totals 14 residues. V shed 4 bases and J shed 1 base, with 10 bases lying between them. Germline CDR1 is LNHDA and CDR2 is SQIVND (reference sequence). The CDR3 DNA reads as TGTGCCAGTAGTAACGTAGGGGGCCAAGAGACCCAGTACTTC. Translating gives CASSNVGGQETQYF.